This record covers a single T cell receptor (beta chain). No antigen is known for it. No base-level quality is on record; no much larger clone is a single base apart. V is trimmed back by 10 bases and J by 4 bases, and the junction contains 12 bases that no gene match accounts for. The CDR3 has 17 amino acids, counting the end cysteine and phenylalanine. Kept here is only the CDR3 DNA, which spans 51 bases and is read in frame from base 1. In the germline V gene, CDR1 corresponds to ENHRY and CDR2 to SYGVKD. This sample stems from a study of tumor and adjacent non-tumor tissue in lung cancer (dated by TCRdb to the late 2010s). About the study as a whole: Patients with adenocarcinoma (roughly 12), squamous cell carcinoma (2) and small cell lung cancer (1) were included in the cohort. The study compared bulk TCRbeta repertoires between lung tumor tissue and matched distant non-tumor lung tissue from fewer than 19 lung cancer patients. Around 30 paired specimens, one tumor and one normal lung sample per patient, were profiled by TCRbeta CDR3 sequencing. The roughly 15 enrolled patients, of whom approximately ten were men and 5 were women, were aged about 31 to 85 years and were diagnosed with TNM stage I to III disease. A total of about 130 million productive TCRbeta reads were generated by sequencing, corresponding to an average of roughly 4.1 million reads per sample.

RNA was isolated from bulk, unsorted tissue, and RNA quality was assessed with a NanoDrop ND-1000 and an Agilent 2100. For the normal lung samples, distant non-tumor tissue was collected more than 3 cm away from the tumor edge. Newly diagnosed lung cancer patients without prior chemotherapy who had been admitted for thoracic surgery in China between August and November 2014 were enrolled as donors. Patients who had received previous radiotherapy or chemotherapy, or who had another concurrent cancer, were excluded from the study. Pieces of surgical tissue measuring about 1-2 cm3 were kept in RNAlater solution and held at -80 degrees C until needed. The investigation overall reported the following: Significantly higher TCR diversity (inverse Simpson) was observed in tumor tissue than in normal lung tissue (approximately 440 vs 150, P = 0.0075, Mann-Whitney U test). The top 100 clones made up a significantly larger cumulative share of the repertoire in normal lung than in tumor tissue. Because peripheral blood was not sequenced, blood TCRbeta repertoires in the lung cancer patients of the study were not examined. Only about 15 patients were in the cohort, and the authors stated that larger samples and more detailed clinical data are needed. TCR diversity was significantly higher in younger patients, and greater tumor TCR diversity was associated with shorter overall survival and shorter disease-free survival. Neither the sequencing platform nor unique molecular identifiers are named or mentioned anywhere in the methods.

Library preparation employed multiplex PCR. Reads for this sample came from an Illumina HiSeq 2500. TCRbeta libraries were constructed through three rounds of nested PCR with primers (Table S4) according to protocols modified from ARM-PCR. Before sequencing, PCR products of 200-500 bp were cut from the gel and purified using the QIAquick gel extraction kit. The authors' analysis ran thus. Reads were cleaned with Trimmomatic, merged with FLASH into complete CDR3 sequences, and assigned to V(D)J germline segments with MiTCR. VDJtools was used to compute clonal diversity as the inverse Simpson's index. A read counted as productive if the sequence was in-frame and lacked a premature stop codon. TCRdb's own reprocessing of the public reads used fastp at Q25 and MiXCR and kept productive beta chains. Entries that share a CDR3 protein sequence are merged under the most common genes and DNA. What appears here as the V and J calls and clone size reflects TCRdb's work, not the paper's. Across this sample there are some 97,000 distinct CDR3 sequences, with about 60% seen only once. The ten largest clonotypes hold less than 20% of the sample.

The chain joins TRBV10-3 to TRBJ2-2; a stretch of 13 junction bases matches TRBD2. The sample consisted of distant non-tumor lung tissue. The sequence derives from a man under 40 with non-small cell lung cancer. The CDR3 amino acid sequence is: CATSPGLAGQGTGELFF. The DNA sequence follows: TGTGCCACTTCTCCGGGACTAGCGGGACAAGGCACCGGGGAGCTGTTTTTT.